A selection of T cell receptor beta chains follows, all from one sample in a study of blood T cell repertoires in COVID-19. Profiled with immunoSEQ multiplex PCR; TCRdb holds only in-frame clones, not every one. The repertoire holds about 140,000 clones, with almost 85% as singletons. Source material: PBMCs or T cells enriched from blood (not recorded which). All receptors derive from a woman in her forties or fifties with acute COVID-19. CDR3s leave out the opening cysteine and the closing phenylalanine or tryptophan. The D gene is left open where the match is weak.

j_call: TRBJ2-7
v_call: TRBV25-1
d_call: TRBD1
cdr3_aa: ASSASAFTGEREQY

j_call: TRBJ1-2
v_call: TRBV19
d_call: -
cdr3_aa: ASSIDRGGIGYGYT

j_call: TRBJ2-5
v_call: TRBV19
d_call: -
cdr3_aa: ASSVQGGETQY

j_call: TRBJ1-4
v_call: TRBV6-5
d_call: TRBD1
cdr3_aa: ASRGDRGGDEKLF

j_call: TRBJ1-3
v_call: TRBV7-9
d_call: TRBD1
cdr3_aa: ASSLAWDSRVDTIY

j_call: TRBJ2-1
v_call: TRBV5-1
d_call: -
cdr3_aa: ASSLVPNSYNEQF

j_call: TRBJ1-1
v_call: TRBV7-8
d_call: -
cdr3_aa: ASSHTGTQAF

j_call: TRBJ1-1
v_call: TRBV7-9
d_call: -
cdr3_aa: ASSLEQGMNTEAF

j_call: TRBJ1-2
v_call: TRBV27
d_call: TRBD1
cdr3_aa: ASSTLRGQVILST

j_call: TRBJ1-5
v_call: TRBV3-1/TRBV3-2
d_call: -
cdr3_aa: ASSHSGRNQPQH

j_call: TRBJ2-7
v_call: TRBV5-1
d_call: -
cdr3_aa: ASSLEVGFPGGEQY

j_call: TRBJ1-5
v_call: TRBV28
d_call: -
cdr3_aa: ASTPNHSPQH

j_call: TRBJ2-6
v_call: TRBV7-8
d_call: -
cdr3_aa: ASSLLVGGTPSGANVLT

j_call: TRBJ1-1
v_call: TRBV6-1
d_call: -
cdr3_aa: ASSELDGPGLAEAF

j_call: TRBJ2-5
v_call: TRBV7-9
d_call: TRBD1
cdr3_aa: ASSRQGIGTQY

j_call: TRBJ2-3
v_call: TRBV5-6
d_call: -
cdr3_aa: ASSLGPLRRGELTDTQY

j_call: TRBJ1-4
v_call: TRBV29-1
d_call: -
cdr3_aa: SVRPDVSNEKLF

j_call: TRBJ1-5
v_call: TRBV19
d_call: -
cdr3_aa: AHSPGVGQPQH

j_call: TRBJ1-2
v_call: TRBV30
d_call: -
cdr3_aa: AWRTWASPPAGGYT

j_call: TRBJ2-1
v_call: TRBV2
d_call: TRBD1
cdr3_aa: ASSPGGAESNEQF